The present T cell receptor (beta chain) was sequenced within a study of blood T cell repertoires in COVID-19. Study summary: COVID-19 samples collected from the United States, Italy and Spain covered acute and convalescent phases. The cDNA or gDNA used as material had been derived from T cells, B-cell-depleted T cells, or PBMCs.

The CDR3 runs 16 residues. V lost 5 bases and J lost 0; bases outside the gene matches: 9. CDR1 and CDR2 (germline): KGHSH, LQKENI. Authors' methods: Scientists estimated how many nucleated cells there were by amplifying reference gene primers. Some clones are missing from TCRdb's copy, which holds only in-frame ones; the method was immunoSEQ multiplex PCR. V, J and clone size are those of that table, while D and trimming were read from the DNA. The repertoire holds over 200,000 clones, with approximately 82% as singletons. The sequenced material came from peripheral blood. The sequence was obtained from an elderly man with acute or convalescent COVID-19. The chain is built from TRBV18 and TRBJ1-1, with TRBD1 matching over 7 bases. The CDR3 sequence: CASSSNTGALNTEAFF. The DNA of the CDR3 is TGTGCCAGCTCATCGAATACAGGGGCCCTGAACACTGAAGCTTTCTTT.